Ten or more counts support the clone carrying this TCR beta chain. Its antigen is undetermined. CDR3 regions were amplified by Arm-PCR using iRepertoire HTBI primers to build TCR beta libraries. Using its own MiXCR run on the multiplex PCR reads, TCRdb lists one record per CDR3 protein. The sample has over 200,000 distinct CDR3 sequences, more than 15% seen once. These data belong to a study of regulatory T cells in long-lasting Graves disease. Points from the study as a whole: Persistent-disease Graves' patients showed less TCR diversity than new cases. The persistent group shared 2,741 public clonotypes, more than the 966 shared by new patients.

Indicated time point: newly diagnosed GD, antithyroid drugs for less than 3 months. PBMCs provided the RNA from which the TCR library was made. The CDR3 is 13 amino acids. The V end lost 0 bases, the J end lost 8 bases, and 9 bases lay between the germline ends. CDR1 MGHRA and CDR2 YSYEKL come from the germline V gene. These same data were also listed under a study on T cells in Graves' hyperthyroidism and ophthalmopathy.

This material consisted of peripheral blood mononuclear cells (PBMCs), taken at new diagnosis, from a patient treated with antithyroid drugs. This rearrangement joins TRBV4-1 to TRBJ2-3; no clear D. The source of this sequence is a woman in her thirties with Graves disease. CDR3 protein: CASSQEGRATQYF. For the CDR3, the DNA is TGCGCCAGCAGCCAAGAAGGTCGGGCTACGCAGTATTTT.